This paragraph covers one T cell receptor beta chain sequence. This sample was taken from a study of blood T cell repertoires in COVID-19. Study information: PBMCs, B-cell-depleted T cells, or T cells provided the cDNA or gDNA that made up the material.

While infection was still active, Seattle patients were enrolled and then followed longitudinally. This CDR3 contains 14 residues. Between the trimmed V and J ends, which lost 1 base and 8 bases, there was a span of 12 bases. Germline V CDR1 and CDR2: SEHNR, FQNEAQ (reference sequence). Per the study methods: By means of reference gene primer amplification, nucleated cell counts were estimated. Some clones are missing from TCRdb's copy, which holds only in-frame ones; the method was immunoSEQ multiplex PCR. The V and J calls and the clone size are those of that table, but D and trimming were determined from the DNA. Of more than 250,000 clones listed, 88% are singletons.

The chain employs TRBV7-9 and TRBJ2-1, with D unresolved. The source of this sequence is a woman aged 25 to 39 with COVID-19, enrolled during active disease. The source material was peripheral blood. The CDR3 DNA sequence: TGTGCCAGCAGCTTAGAAAAGTCCGTAGATGAGCAGTTCTTC. Translation gives CASSLEKSVDEQFF.